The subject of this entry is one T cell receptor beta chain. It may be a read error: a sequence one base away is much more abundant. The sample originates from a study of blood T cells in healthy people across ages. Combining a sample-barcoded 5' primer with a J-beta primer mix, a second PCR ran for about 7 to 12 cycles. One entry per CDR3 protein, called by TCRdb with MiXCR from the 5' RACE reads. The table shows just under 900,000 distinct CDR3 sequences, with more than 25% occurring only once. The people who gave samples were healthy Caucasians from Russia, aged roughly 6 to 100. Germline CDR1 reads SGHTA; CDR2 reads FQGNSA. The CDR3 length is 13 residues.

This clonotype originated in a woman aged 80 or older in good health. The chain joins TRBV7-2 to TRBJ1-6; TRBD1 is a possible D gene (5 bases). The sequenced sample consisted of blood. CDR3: CASSSGGGSPPHF. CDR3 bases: TGTGCCAGCAGCTCCGGGGGAGGTTCACCCCCCCACTTT.